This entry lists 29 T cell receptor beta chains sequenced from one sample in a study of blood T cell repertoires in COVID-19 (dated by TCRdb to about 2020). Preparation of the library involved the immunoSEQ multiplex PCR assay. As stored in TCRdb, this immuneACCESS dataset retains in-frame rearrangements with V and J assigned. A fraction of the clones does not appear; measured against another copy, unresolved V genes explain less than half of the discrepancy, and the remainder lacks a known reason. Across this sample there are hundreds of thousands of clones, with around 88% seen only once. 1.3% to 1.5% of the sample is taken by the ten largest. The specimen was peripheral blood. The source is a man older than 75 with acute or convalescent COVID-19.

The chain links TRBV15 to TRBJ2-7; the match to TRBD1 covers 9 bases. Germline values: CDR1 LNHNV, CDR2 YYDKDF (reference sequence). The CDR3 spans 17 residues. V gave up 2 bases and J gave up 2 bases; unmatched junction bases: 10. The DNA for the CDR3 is TGTGCCACCAGCAGACTTCCTCCGGGACAGGGTCCCTACGAGCAGTACTTC. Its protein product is CATSRLPPGQGPYEQYF.

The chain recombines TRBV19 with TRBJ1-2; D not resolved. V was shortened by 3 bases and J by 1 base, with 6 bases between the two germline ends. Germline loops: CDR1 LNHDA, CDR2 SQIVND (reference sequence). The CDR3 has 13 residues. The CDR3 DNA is TGTGCCAGTAGTATTCGGGTTAACTATGGCTACACCTTC. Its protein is CASSIRVNYGYTF.

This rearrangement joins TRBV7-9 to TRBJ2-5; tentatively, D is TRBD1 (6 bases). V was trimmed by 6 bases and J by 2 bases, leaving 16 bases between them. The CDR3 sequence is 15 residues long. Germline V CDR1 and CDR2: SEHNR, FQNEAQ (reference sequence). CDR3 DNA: TGTGCCAGCAGTTATTCCGGACAGATTCAAGAGACCCAGTACTTC. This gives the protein CASSYSGQIQETQYF.

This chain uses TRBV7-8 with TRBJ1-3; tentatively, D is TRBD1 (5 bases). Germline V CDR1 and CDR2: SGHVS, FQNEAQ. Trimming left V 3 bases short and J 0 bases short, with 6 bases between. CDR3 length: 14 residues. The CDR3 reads CASSFDSSGNTIYF. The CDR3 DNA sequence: TGTGCCAGCAGCTTCGACAGCTCTGGAAACACCATATATTTT.

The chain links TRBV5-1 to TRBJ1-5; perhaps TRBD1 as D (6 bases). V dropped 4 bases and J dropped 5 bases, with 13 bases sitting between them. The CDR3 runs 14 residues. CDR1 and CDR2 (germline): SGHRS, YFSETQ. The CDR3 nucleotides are TGCGCCAGCAGCCTAGGGGGGGAGGATCAGCCCCAGCATTTT. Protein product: CASSLGGEDQPQHF.

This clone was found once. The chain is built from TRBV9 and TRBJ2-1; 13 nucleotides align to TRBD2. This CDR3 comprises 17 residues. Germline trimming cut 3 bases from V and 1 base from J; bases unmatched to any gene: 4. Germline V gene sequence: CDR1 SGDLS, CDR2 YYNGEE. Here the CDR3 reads CASSAPGLAGSYNEQFF. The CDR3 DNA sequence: TGTGCCAGCAGCGCTCCGGGACTAGCGGGGTCCTACAATGAGCAGTTCTTC.

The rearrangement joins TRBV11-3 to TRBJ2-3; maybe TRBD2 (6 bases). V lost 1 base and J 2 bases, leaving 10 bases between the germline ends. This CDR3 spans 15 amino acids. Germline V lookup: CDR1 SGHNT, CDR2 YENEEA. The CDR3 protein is CASSLGSGTTDTQYF. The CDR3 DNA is TGTGCCAGCAGCTTAGGTAGCGGAACCACAGATACGCAGTATTTT. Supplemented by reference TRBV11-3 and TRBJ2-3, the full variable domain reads EAGVVQSPRYKIIEKKQPVAFWCNPISGHNTLYWYLQNLGQGPELLIRYENEEAVDDSQLPKDRFSAERLKGVDSTLKIQPAELGDSAVYLCASSLGSGTTDTQYFGPGTRLTVL.

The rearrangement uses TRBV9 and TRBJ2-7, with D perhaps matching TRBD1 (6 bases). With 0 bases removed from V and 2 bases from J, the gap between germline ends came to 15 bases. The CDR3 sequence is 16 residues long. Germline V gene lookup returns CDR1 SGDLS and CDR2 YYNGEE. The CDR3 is CASSVAVTGQPYEQYF. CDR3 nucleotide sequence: TGTGCCAGCAGCGTAGCCGTGACAGGTCAACCCTACGAGCAGTACTTC. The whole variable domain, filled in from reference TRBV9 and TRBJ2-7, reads DSGVTQTPKHLITATGQRVTLRCSPRSGDLSVYWYQQSLDQGLQFLIQYYNGEERAKGNILERFSAQQFPDLHSELNLSSLELGDSALYFCASSVAVTGQPYEQYFGPGTRLTVT.

Written as DNA, the CDR3 is TGTGCCAGCAGGACAGGGAAATCACCCCTCCACTTT. Its protein product is CASRTGKSPLHF. The rearrangement links TRBV6-5 to TRBJ1-6; 7 nucleotides agree with TRBD1. CDR3 size: 12 residues. With V trimmed by 6 bases and J by 10 bases, 3 bases remained unmatched. Germline V lookup: CDR1 MNHEY, CDR2 SVGAGI.

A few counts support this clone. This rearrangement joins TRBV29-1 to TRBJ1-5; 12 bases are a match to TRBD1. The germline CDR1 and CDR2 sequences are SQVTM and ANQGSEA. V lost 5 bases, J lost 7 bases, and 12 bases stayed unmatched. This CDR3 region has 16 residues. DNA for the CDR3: TGCAGCGTTTATACTACCGGGACAGGGGGCCGACAGCCCCAGCATTTT. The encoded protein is CSVYTTGTGGRQPQHF.

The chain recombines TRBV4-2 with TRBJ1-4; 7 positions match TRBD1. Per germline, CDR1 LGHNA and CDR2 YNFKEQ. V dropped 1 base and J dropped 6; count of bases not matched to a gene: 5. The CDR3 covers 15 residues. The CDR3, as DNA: TGTGCCAGCAGCCAAGTGAAGGGGGCGGATGAAAAACTGTTTTTT. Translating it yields CASSQVKGADEKLFF.

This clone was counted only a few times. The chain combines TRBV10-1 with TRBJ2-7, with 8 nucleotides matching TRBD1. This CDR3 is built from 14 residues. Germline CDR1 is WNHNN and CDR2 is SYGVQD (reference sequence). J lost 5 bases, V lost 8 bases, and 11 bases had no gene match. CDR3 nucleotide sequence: TGCGCCAGCTTAATCCAGGGGGCGCCCCACGAGCAGTACTTC. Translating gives CASLIQGAPHEQYF.

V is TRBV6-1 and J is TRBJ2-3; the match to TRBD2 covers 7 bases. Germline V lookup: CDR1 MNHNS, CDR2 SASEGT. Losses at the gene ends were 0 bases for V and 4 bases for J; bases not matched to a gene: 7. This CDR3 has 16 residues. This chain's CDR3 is CASSEAPGGPSDTQYF. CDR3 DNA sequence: TGTGCCAGCAGTGAAGCGCCGGGGGGTCCGTCAGATACGCAGTATTTT.

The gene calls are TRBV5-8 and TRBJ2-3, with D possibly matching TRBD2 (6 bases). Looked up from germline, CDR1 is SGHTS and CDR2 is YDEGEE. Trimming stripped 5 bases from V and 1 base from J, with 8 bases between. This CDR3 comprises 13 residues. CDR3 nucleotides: TGTGCCAGCAGATGGGGGGGCACAGATACGCAGTATTTT. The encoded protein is CASRWGGTDTQYF.

CDR3 sequence: CASSYGDRVTEAFF. In DNA form, the CDR3 reads TGTGCCAGCAGTTATGGGGACAGGGTCACTGAAGCTTTCTTT. The chain is built from TRBV6-5 and TRBJ1-1; TRBD1 matches at 9 bases. CDR3 length: 14 amino acids. Trimming took 3 bases from V and 4 from J; bases not matched to a gene: 3. Germline V gene sequence: CDR1 MNHEY, CDR2 SVGAGI.

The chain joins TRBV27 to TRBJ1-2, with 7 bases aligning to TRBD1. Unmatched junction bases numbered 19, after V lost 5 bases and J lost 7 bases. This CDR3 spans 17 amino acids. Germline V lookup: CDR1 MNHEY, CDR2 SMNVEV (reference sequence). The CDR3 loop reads CASSPVVLRQGSGGYTF. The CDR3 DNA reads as TGTGCCAGCAGTCCCGTCGTTCTGAGACAGGGATCCGGTGGCTACACCTTC.

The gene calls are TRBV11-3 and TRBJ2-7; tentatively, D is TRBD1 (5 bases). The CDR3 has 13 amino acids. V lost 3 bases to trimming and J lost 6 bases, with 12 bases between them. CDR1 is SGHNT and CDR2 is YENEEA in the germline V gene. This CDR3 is CASSFPGAVEQYF. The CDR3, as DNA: TGTGCCAGCAGCTTTCCTGGGGCGGTCGAGCAGTACTTC. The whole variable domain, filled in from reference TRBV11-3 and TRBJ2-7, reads EAGVVQSPRYKIIEKKQPVAFWCNPISGHNTLYWYLQNLGQGPELLIRYENEEAVDDSQLPKDRFSAERLKGVDSTLKIQPAELGDSAVYLCASSFPGAVEQYFGPGTRLTVT.

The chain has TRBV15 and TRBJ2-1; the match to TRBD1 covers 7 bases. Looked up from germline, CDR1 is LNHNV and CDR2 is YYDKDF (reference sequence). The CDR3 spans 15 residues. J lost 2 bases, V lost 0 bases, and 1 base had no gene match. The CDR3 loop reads CATSRDQGAYNEQFF. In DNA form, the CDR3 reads TGTGCCACCAGCAGAGATCAGGGGGCCTACAATGAGCAGTTCTTC.

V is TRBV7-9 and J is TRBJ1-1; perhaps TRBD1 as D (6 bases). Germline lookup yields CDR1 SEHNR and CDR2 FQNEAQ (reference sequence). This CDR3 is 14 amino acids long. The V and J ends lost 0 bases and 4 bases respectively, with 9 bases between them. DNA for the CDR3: TGTGCCAGCAGCTTAGCTTGGACAGTCACTGAAGCTTTCTTT. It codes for CASSLAWTVTEAFF.

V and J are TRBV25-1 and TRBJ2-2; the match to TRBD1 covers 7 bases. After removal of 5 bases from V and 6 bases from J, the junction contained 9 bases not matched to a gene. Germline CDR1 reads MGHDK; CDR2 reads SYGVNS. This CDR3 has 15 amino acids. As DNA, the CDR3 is TGTGCCAGCAGTTTTGGACAGGTGGTCGCCGGGGAGCTGTTTTTT. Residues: CASSFGQVVAGELFF.

The CDR3 is CASSSSPLAGSSYEQYF. The CDR3 DNA reads as TGCGCCAGCAGCTCGAGCCCCTTAGCGGGAAGTTCCTACGAGCAGTACTTC. The rearrangement links TRBV5-1 to TRBJ2-7; TRBD2 agrees at 8 bases. Trimming at V came to 3 bases and at J to 1 base, leaving 12 bases not matched to a gene. The CDR3 spans 17 residues. Germline-derived CDR1 and CDR2 are SGHRS and YFSETQ.

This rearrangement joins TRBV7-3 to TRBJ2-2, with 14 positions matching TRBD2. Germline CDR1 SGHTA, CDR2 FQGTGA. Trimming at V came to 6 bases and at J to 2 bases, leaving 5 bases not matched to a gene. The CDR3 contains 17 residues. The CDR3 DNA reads TGTGCCAGCAGTCGACTAGCGGGAGGGCCTAACACCGGGGAGCTGTTTTTT. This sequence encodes CASSRLAGGPNTGELFF.

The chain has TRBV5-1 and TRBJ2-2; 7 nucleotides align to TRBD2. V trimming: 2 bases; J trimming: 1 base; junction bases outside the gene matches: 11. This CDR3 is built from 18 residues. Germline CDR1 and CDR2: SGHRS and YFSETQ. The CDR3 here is CASSFRPRVAGNTGELFF. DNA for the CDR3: TGCGCCAGCAGCTTCCGGCCTCGGGTAGCGGGGAACACCGGGGAGCTGTTTTTT.

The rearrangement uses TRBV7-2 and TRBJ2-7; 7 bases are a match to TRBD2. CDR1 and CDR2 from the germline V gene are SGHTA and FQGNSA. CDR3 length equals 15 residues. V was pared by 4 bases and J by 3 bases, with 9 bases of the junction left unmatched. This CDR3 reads CASSSPRGEGYEQYF. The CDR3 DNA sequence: TGTGCCAGCAGCTCCCCCCGGGGGGAAGGCTACGAGCAGTACTTC.

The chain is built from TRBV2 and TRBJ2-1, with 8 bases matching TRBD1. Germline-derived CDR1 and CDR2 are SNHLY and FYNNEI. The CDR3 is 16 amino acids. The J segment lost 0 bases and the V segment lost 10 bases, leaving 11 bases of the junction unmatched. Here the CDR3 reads CATQTRTGSSYNEQFF. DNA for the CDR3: TGTGCCACCCAAACCAGGACAGGGAGCTCCTACAATGAGCAGTTCTTC.

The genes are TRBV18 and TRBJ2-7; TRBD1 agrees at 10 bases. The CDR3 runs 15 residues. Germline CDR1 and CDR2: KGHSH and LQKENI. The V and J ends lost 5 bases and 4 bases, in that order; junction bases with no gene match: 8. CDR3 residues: CASSSDRGRGYEQYF. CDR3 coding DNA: TGTGCCAGCTCATCCGACAGGGGGCGGGGGTACGAGCAGTACTTC.

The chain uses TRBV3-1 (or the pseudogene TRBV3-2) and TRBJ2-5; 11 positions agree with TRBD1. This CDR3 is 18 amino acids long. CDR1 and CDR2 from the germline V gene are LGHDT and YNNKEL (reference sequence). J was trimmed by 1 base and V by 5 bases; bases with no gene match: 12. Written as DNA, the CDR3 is TGTGCCAGCAGCTACACTTTTGGGACAGGGGGTCGCCAAGAGACCCAGTACTTC. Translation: CASSYTFGTGGRQETQYF.

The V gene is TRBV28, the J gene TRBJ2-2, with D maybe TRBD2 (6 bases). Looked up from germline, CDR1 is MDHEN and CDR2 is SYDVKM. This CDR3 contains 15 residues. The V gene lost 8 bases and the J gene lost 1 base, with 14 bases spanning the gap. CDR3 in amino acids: CASHTGGRNTGELFF. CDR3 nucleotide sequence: TGTGCCAGCCACACAGGAGGGAGGAACACCGGGGAGCTGTTTTTT.

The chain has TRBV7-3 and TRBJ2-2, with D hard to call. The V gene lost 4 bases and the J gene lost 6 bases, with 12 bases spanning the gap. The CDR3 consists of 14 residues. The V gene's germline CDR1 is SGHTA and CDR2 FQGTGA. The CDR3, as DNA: TGTGCCAGCAGCTCTTTACTAACGGCCGGGGAGCTGTTTTTT. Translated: CASSSLLTAGELFF.